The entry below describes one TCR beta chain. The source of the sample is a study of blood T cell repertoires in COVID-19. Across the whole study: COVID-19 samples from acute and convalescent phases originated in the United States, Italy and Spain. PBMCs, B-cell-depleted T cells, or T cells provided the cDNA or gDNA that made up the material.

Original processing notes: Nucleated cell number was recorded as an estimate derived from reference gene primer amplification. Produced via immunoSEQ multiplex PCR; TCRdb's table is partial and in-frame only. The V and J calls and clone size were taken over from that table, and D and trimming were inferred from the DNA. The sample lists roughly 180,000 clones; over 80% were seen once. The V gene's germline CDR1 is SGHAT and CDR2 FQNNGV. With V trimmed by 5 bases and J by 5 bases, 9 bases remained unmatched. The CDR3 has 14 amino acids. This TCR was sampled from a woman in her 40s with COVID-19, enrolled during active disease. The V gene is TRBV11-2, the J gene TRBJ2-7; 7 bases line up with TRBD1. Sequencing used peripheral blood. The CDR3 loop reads CASSHPQGPDEQYF. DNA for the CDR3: TGTGCCAGCAGCCACCCACAGGGGCCGGACGAGCAGTACTTC.